The 7 T cell receptor beta chains given below trace back to one sample, sequenced in a study of response to subunit inactivated influenza vaccine. In TCRdb, the RT-PCR reads were re-called with MiXCR into one record per CDR3 protein. The data show 500,000 to 600,000 distinct CDR3 sequences, approximately 12% seen once. The sequencing here drew on PBMCs from blood, taken on the day of vaccination. The receptor set was obtained from a man aged 50 to 59 who received an inactivated influenza vaccine.

This clonotype occurred many times. The V call is TRBV25-1, the J call TRBJ2-5, with D maybe TRBD2 (5 bases). In germline, CDR1 is MGHDK, CDR2 SYGVNS. V gave up 2 bases and J gave up 2 bases, with 15 bases separating them. The CDR3 contains 16 residues. This CDR3 reads CASSEKDYWRQETQYF. In DNA form, the CDR3 reads TGTGCCAGCAGTGAAAAAGACTACTGGAGGCAAGAGACCCAGTACTTC.

In this sample, this clonotype turned up many times. The chain employs TRBV20-1 and TRBJ2-5; 12 nucleotides align to TRBD2. V shed 0 bases and J 5 bases; nucleotides not matched to a gene: 4. The CDR3 is 15 amino acids. The germline CDR1 and CDR2 sequences are DFQATT and SNEGSKA (reference sequence). CDR3 coding DNA: TGCAGTGCTAGAGATAGTACTAGCGGGAGGGAGACCCAGTACTTC. Amino acids: CSARDSTSGRETQYF.

J is TRBJ2-6 and V is TRBV12-3 or TRBV12-4; D unclear. Trimming stripped 3 bases from V and 0 bases from J, with 6 bases between. The CDR3 loop spans 15 amino acids. CDR3 sequence (DNA): TGTGCCAGCAGTTTGATCCTCTCTGGGGCCAACGTCCTGACTTTC. Protein sequence: CASSLILSGANVLTF.

The rearrangement links TRBV5-6 to TRBJ2-4, with TRBD1 as a possible D gene (5 bases). The germline V and J ends were trimmed by 2 bases and 3 bases, with 9 bases remaining between them. This CDR3 is built from 14 residues. Germline V lookup: CDR1 SGHDT, CDR2 YYEEEE. CDR3 sequence reads: CASSFTGYKNIQYF. The CDR3 nucleotides are TGTGCCAGCAGCTTCACAGGTTACAAAAACATTCAGTACTTC.

This chain uses TRBV4-1 with TRBJ2-7; 11 bases are shared with TRBD1. The CDR3 totals 15 residues. Germline loops: CDR1 MGHRA, CDR2 YSYEKL. V lost 8 bases to trimming and J lost 2 bases; unmatched junction nucleotides: 8. CDR3 sequence reads: CASSKLGQGAYEQYF. Written as DNA, the CDR3 is TGCGCCAGCTCAAAATTGGGACAGGGGGCCTACGAGCAGTACTTC.

This clonotype has only a few counts. The chain recombines TRBV4-3 with TRBJ2-5; D ambiguous. The CDR3 runs to 14 residues. CDR1 and CDR2 (germline): LGHNA, YSLEER. V dropped 3 bases and J dropped 5 bases, with 13 bases sitting between them. CDR3 sequence: CASSQRLGTETQYF. The CDR3 nucleotides are TGCGCCAGCAGCCAGCGCCTGGGAACGGAGACCCAGTACTTC.

This clonotype has ten or more counts. This sequence joins TRBV29-1 and TRBJ2-1; unclear D gene. This CDR3 is built from 12 residues. The V end was cut by 0 bases, the J end by 4 bases, with 4 bases between. From germline, CDR1 is SQVTM and CDR2 ANQGSEA. CDR3 in DNA: TGCAGCGTTGAAGACGGGTACAATGAGCAGTTCTTC. It codes for CSVEDGYNEQFF.